This TCR beta chain was found in a study of cytomegalovirus exposure and HLA in healthy donors. The PCR used 60 Vbeta and 13 Jbeta primers. Clones were sequenced by immunoSEQ multiplex PCR, and TCRdb holds only the in-frame ones, with some missing. This sample has 84,000 or so clones, with around 85% found just once. Whole-study results and caveats: When presence/absence was analysed, sequencing depth was taken to be roughly uniform across donors.

In the case of this clone: What it recognizes is unknown.

The germline gives CDR1 LNHDA, CDR2 SQIVND (reference sequence). CDR3 length equals 16 residues. Germline trimming cut 5 bases from V and 7 bases from J; bases unmatched to any gene: 13. The J gene is TRBJ1-2, the V gene TRBV19; 10 bases align to TRBD1. The clonotype comes from a man between 25 and 39 years old in good health and CMV-seronegative. Sequencing used PBMCs. The CDR3 spells CASSAPSGTGVGGYTF. Here the CDR3 DNA reads TGTGCCAGTAGTGCCCCCTCCGGGACAGGGGTAGGTGGCTACACCTTC.